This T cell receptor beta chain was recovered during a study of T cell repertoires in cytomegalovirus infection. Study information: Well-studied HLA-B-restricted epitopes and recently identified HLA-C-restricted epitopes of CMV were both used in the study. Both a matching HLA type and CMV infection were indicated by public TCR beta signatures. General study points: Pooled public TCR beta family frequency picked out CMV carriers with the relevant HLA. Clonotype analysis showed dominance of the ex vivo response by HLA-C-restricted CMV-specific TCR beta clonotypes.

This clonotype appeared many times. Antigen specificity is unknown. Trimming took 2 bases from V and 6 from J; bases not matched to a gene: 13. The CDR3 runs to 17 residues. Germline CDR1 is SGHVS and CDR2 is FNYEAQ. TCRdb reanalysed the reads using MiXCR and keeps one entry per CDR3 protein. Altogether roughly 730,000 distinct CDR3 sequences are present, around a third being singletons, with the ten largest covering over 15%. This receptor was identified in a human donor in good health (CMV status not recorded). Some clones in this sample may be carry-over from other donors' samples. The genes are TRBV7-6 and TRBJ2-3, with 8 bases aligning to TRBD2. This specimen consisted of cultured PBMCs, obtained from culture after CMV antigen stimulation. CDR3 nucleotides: TGTGCCAGCAGCTTAAAAGGGTACGGAGCGGGAGTCGATACGCAGTATTTT. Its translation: CASSLKGYGAGVDTQYF.